These T cell receptor beta chains were read from a single sample in a study of CD4 T cells in relation to SARS-CoV-2 and coronaviruses. The repertoire was sequenced with immunoSEQ multiplex PCR; TCRdb's copy has only in-frame clones and lacks some. The sample lists 20,000 to 30,000 clones, around 76% seen once, with 29% in the top ten. No cognate antigen is known for these TCRs. Sequenced sample: CD4+ T cells from PBMCs, cultured in vitro. The receptors derive from a human donor in good health. CDR3s include the opening cysteine and the closing phenylalanine or tryptophan. Fields, in order: D gene, clone size, V gene, J gene, CDR3 protein, CDR3 DNA. The D gene is left open where the match is weak. A row's size may be missing; if present it is once, few, many or a size class.

>TRBD2|NA|TRBV28|TRBJ2-1
CASIGLARYNEQFF
TGTGCCAGCATTGGACTAGCGAGATACAATGAGCAGTTCTTC
>NA|NA|TRBV5-1|TRBJ2-3
CASSLGGVRTDTQYF
TGCGCCAGCAGCTTGGGGGGGGTCCGCACAGATACGCAGTATTTT
>NA|NA|TRBV15|TRBJ2-2
CATSNPRGIDTGELFF
TGTGCCACCAGCAACCCCAGGGGCATTGACACCGGGGAGCTGTTTTTT
>NA|few|TRBV18|TRBJ1-5
CASSQVSNQPQHF
TGTGCCAGCTCACAAGTAAGCAATCAGCCCCAGCATTTT
>TRBD2|NA|TRBV24-1|TRBJ2-7
CATNQAGTSGSYEQYF
TGTGCCACCAATCAGGCCGGGACTAGCGGGAGTTACGAGCAGTACTTC
>TRBD1|NA|TRBV15|TRBJ1-4
CATSSGTAERSEKLFF
TGTGCCACCAGCAGTGGGACAGCGGAGAGGAGCGAAAAACTGTTTTTT
>NA|NA|TRBV9|TRBJ2-5
CASSVEDWETQYF
TGTGCCAGCAGCGTAGAAGACTGGGAGACCCAGTACTTC
>NA|NA|TRBV7-9|TRBJ1-2
CASSLNYGYTF
TGTGCCAGCAGCTTAAACTATGGCTACACCTTC
>TRBD1|NA|TRBV30|TRBJ1-2
CAWSANRGQGGYTF
TGTGCCTGGAGTGCTAACAGGGGGCAGGGTGGCTACACCTTC
>NA|NA|TRBV28|TRBJ2-1
CASSLGQYNEQFF
TGTGCCAGCAGTTTAGGACAGTACAATGAGCAGTTCTTC
>NA|NA|TRBV27|TRBJ1-6
CASSLQGNSPLHF
TGTGCCAGCAGTTTACAGGGGAATTCACCCCTCCACTTT
>NA|NA|TRBV19|TRBJ2-7
CASSIDPIWSLGQQSYEQYF
TGTGCCAGTAGTATAGATCCCATTTGGTCATTAGGACAGCAATCCTACGAGCAGTACTTC
>NA|NA|TRBV29-1|TRBJ1-1
CSVSRGDGSTEAFF
TGCAGCGTCTCAAGGGGGGACGGCAGCACTGAAGCTTTCTTT
>NA|NA|TRBV15|TRBJ2-5
CATGSRVQETQYF
TGTGCCACCGGGTCTAGAGTCCAAGAGACCCAGTACTTC
>NA|NA|TRBV6-5|TRBJ1-1
CASSYGTRQAEAFF
TGTGCCAGCAGTTACGGAACACGACAGGCTGAAGCTTTCTTT
>NA|once|TRBV7-2|TRBJ2-1
CASSLQGGTYNEQFF
TGTGCCAGCAGCTTACAGGGTGGCACCTACAATGAGCAGTTCTTC